This T cell receptor (beta chain) stems from a study of neoadjuvant anti-PD-1 for oral cavity cancer. Only in-frame clones appear in the TCRdb table, and some are missing; sequencing was by immunoSEQ multiplex PCR. The data show 25,000 or so clones, 25% to 30% seen once. Time point in this sample: after neoadjuvant nivolumab, at surgical resection. This TCR came from a person aged 35-79 years with oral cavity squamous cell carcinoma. This specimen consisted of tumor tissue, obtained after nivolumab (anti-PD-1) treatment.

This chain's CDR3 is CASSPYATNEKLFF. CDR3 in DNA: TGCGCCAGCAGCCCGTATGCAACTAATGAAAAACTGTTTTTT. The chain uses TRBV5-1 and TRBJ1-4; no clear D gene. Germline V gene data show CDR1 as SGHRS and CDR2 as YFSETQ. The V and J ends lost 4 bases and 0 bases respectively, with 7 bases between them. The CDR3 is 14 amino acids.